Following are 9 T cell receptor beta chains from one sample sequenced in a study of control samples from healthy donors and cancer patients. This table comes from immunoSEQ multiplex PCR, and its TCRdb copy is limited to in-frame clones, with some not included. Of 95,000 to 110,000 clones listed, about 89% are singletons. Sequenced: PBMCs. The origin of the receptors is a man in his sixties with lung cancer.

This chain links TRBV24-1 with TRBJ2-3, with TRBD2 as a possible D gene (6 bases). Germline lookup yields CDR1 KGHDR and CDR2 SFDVKD. The CDR3 sequence is 14 residues long. Between the trimmed V and J ends, which lost 4 bases and 0 bases, there was a span of 7 bases. CDR3 protein: CATSERGSTDTQYF. The CDR3 nucleotides read TGTGCCACCAGTGAACGGGGGAGCACAGATACGCAGTATTTT.

The chain recombines TRBV12-5 with TRBJ2-3; 8 nucleotides agree with TRBD2. The CDR3 consists of 16 residues. V lost 1 base, J lost 3 bases, and 6 bases stayed unmatched. Germline V gene lookup returns CDR1 LGHNT and CDR2 FRNRAP. This chain's CDR3 is CASGLGTSYGTDTQYF. CDR3 in DNA: TGTGCTAGTGGTTTGGGGACTAGCTATGGGACAGATACGCAGTATTTT.

The chain's CDR3 is CASSLDGGGTDTQYF. The CDR3 DNA follows: TGTGCCAGCAGCTTAGACGGGGGCGGTACAGATACGCAGTATTTT. J is TRBJ2-3 and V is TRBV7-9, with D possibly called TRBD1 or TRBD2 (6 bases each). CDR3 length: 15 amino acids. The V and J ends lost 1 base and 3 bases respectively, with 11 bases between them. The germline V gene has CDR1 SEHNR and CDR2 FQNEAQ (reference sequence).

This clone has only one observation. Other DNA sequences in this sample translate to the same CDR3. The chain carries TRBV12-3 or TRBV12-4 and TRBJ2-5; D uncertain. The ends were cut back, 3 bases at V and 5 bases at J, with 4 bases in the middle. The CDR3 runs to 11 residues. The CDR3 DNA is TGTGCCAGCAGTTTTCGGGAGACCCAGTACTTC. Its protein product is CASSFRETQYF.

The V and J genes are TRBV9 and TRBJ2-7; 8 bases line up with TRBD1. Germline CDR1 SGDLS, CDR2 YYNGEE. Trimming took 3 bases from V and 3 from J; bases not matched to a gene: 11. CDR3 length: 16 residues. CDR3 residues: CASSAAPDRGDYEQYF. CDR3 coding DNA: TGTGCCAGCAGCGCCGCGCCCGACAGGGGCGACTACGAGCAGTACTTC.

As DNA, the CDR3 is TGTGCCAGCTCACCAGCACAGGGCTTTAGAAGCACAGATACGCAGTATTTT. Protein sequence: CASSPAQGFRSTDTQYF. J is TRBJ2-3 and V is TRBV18, with D possibly matching TRBD1 (6 bases). Deletions cut 2 bases from V and 0 bases from J, with 15 bases between. Germline CDR1 is KGHSH and CDR2 is LQKENI. This CDR3 spans 17 amino acids.

The gene calls are TRBV7-9 and TRBJ1-1; D ambiguous. Germline lookup yields CDR1 SEHNR and CDR2 FQNEAQ (reference sequence). CDR3 size: 12 residues. The V and J ends lost 5 bases and 10 bases respectively, with 14 bases between them. CDR3 region: CASSPAGVGAFF. The CDR3 DNA follows: TGTGCCAGCAGCCCGGCCGGGGTGGGAGCTTTCTTT.

J is TRBJ1-5 and V is TRBV5-6; D is possibly TRBD1 (5 bases). This CDR3 is built from 15 residues. Per the germline V gene, CDR1 is SGHDT and CDR2 is YYEEEE. The V end lost 1 base, the J end lost 5 bases, and 13 bases lay between the germline ends. CDR3 amino acids: CASSLFRGGDQPQHF. For the CDR3, the DNA is TGTGCCAGCAGCTTGTTCCGGGGCGGGGATCAGCCCCAGCATTTT.

J is TRBJ1-1 and V is TRBV29-1; D call uncertain. Trimming pared 6 bases from V and 10 bases from J, leaving 21 bases between. The CDR3 spans 13 residues. Germline CDR1 SQVTM, CDR2 ANQGSEA. The CDR3 region has the DNA TGCAGCGTCGCCTTGACCGATCCAGCGGGAGCTTTCTTT. It encodes CSVALTDPAGAFF.